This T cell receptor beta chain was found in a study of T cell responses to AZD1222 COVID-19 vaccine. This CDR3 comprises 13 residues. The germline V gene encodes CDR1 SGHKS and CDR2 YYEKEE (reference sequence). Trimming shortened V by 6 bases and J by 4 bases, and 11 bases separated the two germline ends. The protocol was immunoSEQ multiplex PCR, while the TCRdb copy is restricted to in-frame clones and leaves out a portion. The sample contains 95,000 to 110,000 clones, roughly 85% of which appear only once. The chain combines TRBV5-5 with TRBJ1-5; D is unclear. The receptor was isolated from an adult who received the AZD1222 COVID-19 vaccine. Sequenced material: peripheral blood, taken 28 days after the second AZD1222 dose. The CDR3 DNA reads TGTGCCAGCACGCCTGATACGAATCAGCCCCAGCATTTT. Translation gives CASTPDTNQPQHF.